Sequencing of this T cell receptor (beta chain) was carried out in a study of blood T cell repertoires in COVID-19. Clones were sequenced by immunoSEQ multiplex PCR, and TCRdb holds only the in-frame ones, with some missing. The sample holds some 150,000 clones, approximately 90% seen once. V shed 5 bases and J 3 bases; nucleotides not matched to a gene: 12. This CDR3 has 17 amino acids. Germline V gene lookup returns CDR1 MDHEN and CDR2 SYDVKM. The rearrangement uses TRBV28 and TRBJ2-1, with TRBD2 matching over 8 bases. The source material was peripheral blood. The source is a woman of 80 years or more in a cohort sampled during active or convalescent COVID-19. In nucleotides, the CDR3 is TGTGCCAGCAGTCCCTATTCGGGGGGGCGCGACTACAATGAGCAGTTCTTC. It specifies CASSPYSGGRDYNEQFF.